Below, 20 T cell receptor beta chains from the same sample are listed, as sequenced in a study of shared clonotypes between healthy human individuals. The data were produced by immunoSEQ multiplex PCR, yet TCRdb's version contains in-frame clones alone and is incomplete. This sample has 850,000 to 1,200,000 clones; under 80% occur once, and the top ten carry roughly 1.4%. What was sequenced was memory CD4+ T cells sorted from blood. The subset: CD45RA-negative fraction. Receptors were obtained from a man aged 18 to 29 in good health.

This rearrangement joins TRBV11-3 to TRBJ2-1, with D unclear. CDR1 and CDR2 (germline): SGHNT, YENEEA. This CDR3 is 13 amino acids long. V was clipped by 4 bases and J by 6 bases, with 10 bases between them. The CDR3 DNA reads TGTGCCAGCAGCTCCTCTAGTGTCAATGAGCAGTTCTTC. Translated, it gives CASSSSSVNEQFF.

This clone was seen a handful of times. The chain combines TRBV2 with TRBJ2-5; the D is unclear. The CDR3 contains 15 residues. Looked up from germline, CDR1 is SNHLY and CDR2 is FYNNEI. V shed 8 bases and J shed 5 bases, with 21 bases lying between them. CDR3 nucleotides: TGTGCCAGCCAAAAAGGCCAGTCTAGTCGGGAGACCCAGTACTTC. Translation gives CASQKGQSSRETQYF.

The genes are TRBV28 and TRBJ2-7, with TRBD2 identical over 11 bases. Germline CDR1 and CDR2: MDHEN and SYDVKM. Trimming removed 7 bases from V and 0 bases from J; junction bases left unmatched: 5. CDR3 size: 15 residues. CDR3 protein: CASTTSGGTSYEQYF. The DNA of the CDR3 is TGTGCCAGCACCACTAGCGGGGGTACCTCCTACGAGCAGTACTTC.

This clone was observed a few times. This chain uses TRBV28 with TRBJ1-2; TRBD1 is a possible D gene (6 bases). This CDR3 region has 13 residues. Trimming took off 8 bases at V and 4 bases at J, with 14 bases between the two ends. Germline CDR1 MDHEN, CDR2 SYDVKM. CDR3 loop: CASLEGQTYGYTF. CDR3 DNA: TGTGCCAGCCTGGAAGGACAGACCTATGGCTACACCTTC.

This clone has only a few counts. The sample has other DNA sequences that encode this CDR3 too. The J gene is TRBJ1-5, the V gene TRBV6-1; D unresolved. The CDR3 is made up of 14 amino acids. Trimming removed 2 bases from V and 4 bases from J, with 9 bases in between. CDR1 and CDR2 (germline): MNHNS, SASEGT. In DNA, the CDR3 is TGTGCCAGCAGTGAATCAGGAGGTAATCAGCCCCAGCATTTT. This codes for CASSESGGNQPQHF.

The chain uses TRBV7-9 and TRBJ1-1, with TRBD1 identical over 7 bases. The germline CDR1 and CDR2 sequences are SEHNR and FQNEAQ (reference sequence). The V and J ends lost 3 bases and 5 bases, in that order; junction bases with no gene match: 3. This CDR3 spans 13 amino acids. CDR3 bases: TGTGCCAGCAGCTTGGGGACAGCGACTGAAGCTTTCTTT. It translates to CASSLGTATEAFF.

This clone was counted many times. The sample has other DNA sequences that encode this CDR3 too. This chain connects TRBV11-3 to TRBJ2-1, with 7 bases identical to TRBD2. J was trimmed by 4 bases and V by 6 bases; bases with no gene match: 6. The germline gives CDR1 SGHNT, CDR2 YENEEA. The CDR3 spans 14 residues. The CDR3 sequence is CASSSSGLYNEQFF. CDR3 bases: TGTGCCAGCAGTTCTAGCGGTCTTTACAATGAGCAGTTCTTC.

The V and J genes are TRBV19 and TRBJ2-1; weak D call: TRBD2 (5 bases). V dropped 6 bases and J dropped 6 bases, with 12 bases sitting between them. Germline V gives CDR1 LNHDA, CDR2 SQIVND (reference sequence). The CDR3 contains 13 residues. CDR3 in DNA: TGTGCCAGTAGGAGGGAAACTGCCAATGAGCAGTTCTTC. It specifies CASRRETANEQFF.

The chain has TRBV21-1 and TRBJ2-2; whether TRBD2, the table's D call, matches the DNA was not checked. TRBV21-1 is tagged as a pseudogene. This CDR3 spans 16 amino acids. Here the CDR3 DNA reads TGTGCCAGCAGCAAAGCAAGATGCGGGTTTACCGGGGAGCTGTTTTTT. Its protein product is CASSKARCGFTGELFF.

The CDR3 is CASRITRDSYEQYF. CDR3 coding DNA: TGTGCCAGCAGGATAACCCGGGACAGCTACGAGCAGTACTTC. The V gene is TRBV6-6, the J gene TRBJ2-7; TRBD1 aligns across 7 bases. Germline CDR1 reads MNHNY; CDR2 reads SVGAGI (reference sequence). The CDR3 spans 14 residues. Trimming at V came to 6 bases and at J to 3 bases, leaving 8 bases not matched to a gene.

The J gene is TRBJ1-3, the V gene TRBV15; D not resolved. CDR3 length: 17 residues. The germline gives CDR1 LNHNV, CDR2 YYDKDF (reference sequence). V lost 5 bases and J lost 0, with 17 bases in between. The CDR3 nucleotides read TGTGCCACCAGCGCCCCCCATGGAGGCATCTCTGGAAACACCATATATTTT. This translates into CATSAPHGGISGNTIYF.

The J gene is TRBJ2-3, the V gene TRBV13; the D gene is possibly TRBD1 (7 bases). The germline V gene encodes CDR1 PRHDT and CDR2 FYEKMQ (reference sequence). V was clipped by 5 bases and J by 4 bases, with 22 bases between them. This CDR3 is 17 amino acids long. CDR3 protein: CASSPRWGDRGADTQYF. In nucleotides, the CDR3 is TGTGCCAGCAGCCCCAGATGGGGGGACAGAGGCGCAGATACGCAGTATTTT.

V is TRBV7-3 and J is TRBJ2-3, with a weak D call TRBD2 (5 bases). The CDR3 length is 15 residues. CDR1 and CDR2 (germline): SGHTA, FQGTGA. Between the trimmed V and J ends, which lost 2 bases and 1 base, there was a span of 10 bases. This chain's CDR3 is CASSLDSRGTDTQYF. DNA for the CDR3: TGTGCCAGCAGCTTAGATTCGCGGGGCACAGATACGCAGTATTTT.

For this clone: A much more abundant neighbour one base away suggests this may be a read error. The chain is built from TRBV2 and TRBJ1-1, with a possible D match to TRBD1 (5 bases). In germline, CDR1 is SNHLY, CDR2 FYNNEI. This CDR3 has 13 residues. V shed 2 bases and J shed 4 bases, with 8 bases lying between them. The CDR3 is CASSESGGTEAFF. In DNA, the CDR3 is TGTGCCAGCAGTGAATCCGGGGGCACTGAAGCTTTCTTT.

This rearrangement joins TRBV19 to TRBJ2-7, with 7 bases identical to TRBD1. CDR1 and CDR2 (germline): LNHDA, SQIVND (reference sequence). V dropped 4 bases and J dropped 11; count of bases not matched to a gene: 8. The CDR3 length is 12 residues. In DNA form, the CDR3 reads TGTGCCAGTAGTACGCGGACAGGTTACAAGTACTTC. Translated: CASSTRTGYKYF.

Turning to this clone: At one of its ends the junction is not consistent with the germline gene, which may arise from a read error. V gene TRBV6-5 combines with J gene TRBJ1-2, with D perhaps matching TRBD1 (5 bases). This CDR3 region has 13 residues. Germline-derived CDR1 and CDR2 are MNHEY and SVGAGI. The CDR3 nucleotides read TGTGCCAGCAGTGACTCAGAGGGGTTTGGCTACACCTTC. It specifies CASSDSEGFGYTF.

For this clone: This same CDR3 is encoded by further DNA sequences in the sample. This sequence joins TRBV7-9 and TRBJ1-3; D remains ambiguous. The CDR3 loop spans 12 amino acids. Germline CDR1 is SEHNR and CDR2 is FQNEAQ (reference sequence). Trimming took off 5 bases at V and 2 bases at J, with 4 bases between the two ends. The CDR3 spells CASSLTGNTIYF. The CDR3 DNA reads TGTGCCAGCAGCCTCACTGGAAACACCATATATTTT.

A word on this clone: A single base separates this from a much larger clone, so it may be a read error. This CDR3 is also generated by other DNA sequences in the sample. The DNA for the CDR3 is TGTGCCAGTAAGGACAGCAATCAGCCCCAGCATTTT. Translation gives CASKDSNQPQHF. The rearrangement uses TRBV19 and TRBJ1-5; D gene unclear. Germline V CDR1 and CDR2: LNHDA, SQIVND (reference sequence). The CDR3 is made up of 12 amino acids. Trimming cost V 7 bases and J 1 base, with 5 bases left between them.

In the case of this clone: The same CDR3 can be traced to other DNA sequences in this sample. V and J are TRBV4-2 and TRBJ2-3; 7 nucleotides line up with TRBD1. CDR3 length: 14 residues. V lost 4 bases and J lost 1; bases outside the gene matches: 2. Germline assignment: CDR1 LGHNA and CDR2 YNFKEQ. CDR3 region: CASSPGQGTDTQYF. The CDR3 DNA sequence: TGTGCCAGCAGCCCCGGACAGGGCACAGATACGCAGTATTTT.

The rearrangement uses TRBV28 and TRBJ1-2; D may be TRBD1 (5 bases). The germline V and J ends were trimmed by 2 bases and 5 bases, with 18 bases remaining between them. The CDR3 runs to 16 residues. CDR1 and CDR2 (germline): MDHEN, SYDVKM. The CDR3 protein is CASSLGGFNLPYGYTF. Here the CDR3 DNA reads TGTGCCAGCAGTTTAGGGGGTTTTAACCTCCCTTATGGCTACACCTTC.